Described below is a single TCR beta chain sequence and its context. The table lists this clone with many counts. The antigen it recognizes is unknown. Within one base of it there is no much larger clone, and no base qualities were kept. This entry comes from a study of beta chain features in type 1 diabetes (dated by TCRdb to 2016 to 2019). About the study as a whole: Mean age, gender distribution, total cell number and subset yield were not different between patients and healthy donors. Naive and central memory subsets were obtained from all 30 or so donors, but regulatory and stem cell-like memory subsets were isolated from only 8 patients and about 8 healthy donors. In the study, TCRB repertoires of sorted circulating CD4+ T cell subsets from recently diagnosed type 1 diabetes patients were compared with those of matched healthy donors. A total of some 110 million sorted cells were examined across all samples, and the number of cells per subset was strongly correlated with RNA yield. Results and caveats for the whole study, not just this receptor: In all four CD4+ subsets, TCRB CDR3 length was moderately but significantly shorter in type 1 diabetes patients. Because the HLA sub-analyses included only small numbers of individuals, any influence of HLA type on TCRB rearrangement was left unresolved. Patients with type 1 diabetes made fewer insertions and deleted more nucleotides at VDJ recombination sites, implying thymic rearrangement abnormalities. Naive, central memory and regulatory TCRB repertoires appeared to be more similar among patients than among healthy donors. Because cDNA was sequenced instead of genomic DNA, activated cells with high expression could be over-represented, although the groups did not differ in activation or CD3 levels. Shorter templates might be favored by PCR, yet because patient and control samples were amplified and corrected together, any such skew would affect both groups equally.

A single peripheral blood draw of around 100 mL on average was collected from each donor into heparinised tubes. Naive, central memory, regulatory and stem cell-like memory CD4+ T cells were sorted on a BD FACSAria II using a panel including CD45RO, CCR7, CD25, CD127, CD95 and CD27. Purity was above 95% for every sorted population. PBMCs were isolated immediately by Lymphoprep density gradient centrifugation and stained directly without culture. Samples were stained and sorted in pairs, with one healthy donor and one patient per experiment, so that batch effects were minimized. All of the isolated RNA was reverse transcribed with the High Capacity cDNA Reverse Transcription Kit, so expressed TCRB transcripts were sequenced. Deep immunoSEQ sequencing was applied to naive, central memory and regulatory T cell samples, giving an average of roughly 3.5 million total reads per sample. Sorted cells were lysed in RLT buffer, and RNA was extracted using DNase-treated RNeasy Micro or Mini kits according to cell number. Each cell subset was processed on its own to prevent cross-contamination, while patient and healthy donor samples were processed together. TCRB sequences were amplified from cDNA with the immunoSEQ multiplex PCR, producing 87-bp fragments spanning the CDR3 region. The amplicons were sequenced using the Illumina HiSeq platform. The paper's processing steps were these. PCR bias was computationally corrected using synthetic template baselines, reads within Hamming distance 2 were collapsed, and singletons that could not be merged were discarded. Reads were aligned against IMGT to assign V, D and J genes, CDR3 length and insertions or deletions at six rearrangement sites. Within each subset, clonotype counts were normalized to sorted cell number, after which true diversity and Gini coefficients were computed with the tcR R package. The overlap coefficient, calculated on TCRB nucleotide sequences, was used to measure repertoire sharing. TCRdb holds this immuneACCESS table with in-frame rearrangements only. Some clones are missing; in checked studies, unresolved V genes explain under half, and the rest has no known cause. The V and J calls and the clone size are those of that table, but D and trimming were determined from the DNA. In this sample the table shows about 130,000 clones, about 8.7% of which occur a single time. The ten biggest clones cover approximately 0.68% of the sample.

Including the terminal cysteine and phenylalanine, the CDR3 comprises 16 residues. Solely the CDR3 DNA is kept, with 48 bases framed from the first base. The junction shows trimming of 3 bases on V and 3 bases on J, and the gene matches do not reach 6 bases of it. CDR1 and CDR2 were assigned from the germline V gene as LGHNA and YSLEER. This TCR was recovered from a man younger than 35 in good health. Recombination linked TRBV4-3 to TRBJ2-2, with 8 junctional bases fitting TRBD1. The sample taken for sequencing was central memory CD4+ T cells from blood. The DNA is TGCGCCAGCAGCCATGGACAGGGTTGGTACACCGGGGAGCTGTTTTTT. Translated, this is CASSHGQGWYTGELFF.